This is a list of T cell receptor beta chains from one sample in a study of blood T cells in healthy people across ages. Each CDR3 protein gets one entry after TCRdb re-called the 5' RACE reads with MiXCR. This sample carries a few hundred thousand distinct CDR3 sequences, roughly a quarter of them seen once, and the ten largest clones take 3% to 4.5%. The sample also formed part of further work on T cells of mothers and their children.

The source material was blood. These receptor sequences come from a boy between 2 and 10 years old in good health. Both conserved end residues are part of each CDR3. A D gene is named only where the DNA matches it firmly. Rows may omit the clone size; those that give it use once, few, many or a size class.

cdr3_length j_call v_call d_call clone_size cdr3_nt cdr3_aa
15 TRBJ1-3 TRBV4-3 NA few TGCGCCAGCAGCCAAGGAACAGTGGGTGGAAACACCATATATTTT CASSQGTVGGNTIYF
15 TRBJ1-4 TRBV28 NA few TGTGCCAGCAGTTTGACAGCAGGTCCGAATGAAAAACTGTTTTTT CASSLTAGPNEKLFF
13 TRBJ2-1 TRBV20-1 TRBD1 NA TGCAGTGCGCCACAGGGGGCTGGCAATGAGCAGTTCTTC CSAPQGAGNEQFF
16 TRBJ2-7 TRBV7-2 NA NA TGTGCCAGCAAAACCTTAGCGAGCGGATACGCCTACGAGCAGTACTTC CASKTLASGYAYEQYF
15 TRBJ1-3 TRBV5-1 NA few TGCGCCAGCAGCTTGCATCCGGCAGGGGGAAACACCATATATTTT CASSLHPAGGNTIYF
13 TRBJ2-1 TRBV19 NA NA TGTGCCAGTAGTATAGGACAGTGGGATGAGCAGTTCTTC CASSIGQWDEQFF
17 TRBJ2-1 TRBV12-3/TRBV12-4 NA NA TGTGCCAGCGGCCCGGATGGGAGTCCCAGCTCCTACAATGAGCAGTTCTTC CASGPDGSPSSYNEQFF
16 TRBJ2-1 TRBV20-1 TRBD2 many TGCAGTGCTAGTCCCGGGACTAGCGGGGGTTACAATGAGCAGTTCTTC CSASPGTSGGYNEQFF
16 TRBJ2-3 TRBV5-4 TRBD2 NA TGTGCCAGCAGCCTCCTGACTAGCGGGAGGCAGGATACGCAGTATTTT CASSLLTSGRQDTQYF
13 TRBJ2-5 TRBV9 NA NA TGTGCCAGCAGCGTAGCCCCTAAAGAGACCCAGTACTTC CASSVAPKETQYF
19 TRBJ2-5 TRBV7-9 TRBD1 NA TGTGCCAGCAGTTTCACAGGAAACAGGGGGCTAGGGGATCAAGAGACCCAGTACTTC CASSFTGNRGLGDQETQYF
15 TRBJ1-3 TRBV25-1 TRBD1 few TGTGCCAGCAGTGAGCAGGGGGCGGGCGGAAACACCATATATTTT CASSEQGAGGNTIYF
13 TRBJ2-3 TRBV24-1 NA NA TGTGCCACCAGTGATTCGCCTGGGGATACGCAGTATTTT CATSDSPGDTQYF
15 TRBJ2-5 TRBV6-5 TRBD2 NA TGTGCCAGCAGTGAGACTCTAGCGGTACAAGAGACCCAGTACTTC CASSETLAVQETQYF
14 TRBJ2-7 TRBV7-2 TRBD2 NA TGTGCCAGCAGCCAAATCCCGGGGGGCTACGAGCAGTACTTC CASSQIPGGYEQYF
19 TRBJ2-1 TRBV9 TRBD2 NA TGTGCCAGCAGCGTAGAAGGGGGTGCTAGCGGGAGTGACTACAATGAGCAGTTCTTC CASSVEGGASGSDYNEQFF
17 TRBJ1-2 TRBV4-1 NA NA TGCGCCAGCAGCCAAGTCTACGACAGTAAAGCTAACTATGGCTACACCTTC CASSQVYDSKANYGYTF
13 TRBJ2-7 TRBV11-2 NA NA TGTGCCAGCAGCTTTGACCGACGGGGCGAGCAGTACTTC CASSFDRRGEQYF
16 TRBJ2-3 TRBV7-2 NA NA TGTGCCAGCAGTCCCGGTGGGGGAGCCGGTACAGATACGCAGTATTTT CASSPGGGAGTDTQYF
15 TRBJ2-7 TRBV30 TRBD2 NA TGTGCCTGGAGTGGGACTAGCGGGGGCTCCTACGAGCAGTACTTC CAWSGTSGGSYEQYF
12 TRBJ1-1 TRBV20-1 NA NA TGCAGTGCAGGGGAATCGAACACTGAAGCTTTCTTT CSAGESNTEAFF
14 TRBJ2-7 TRBV12-3/TRBV12-4 NA NA TGTGCCAGCAGTTCGGGACTGGATCGGTACGAGCAGTACTTC CASSSGLDRYEQYF